This TCR delta chain was sequenced for a study of gammadelta T cells in human blood (dated by TCRdb to 2020 to 2022). In the germline V gene, CDR1 corresponds to GEAIGNYY and CDR2 to EKD. The germline V end is reduced by 8 bases and the J end by 2 bases; junction bases left unmatched: 10. Inclusive of the bounding cysteine and phenylalanine, the CDR3 is 16 residues long. Only the CDR3 portion is preserved as DNA: 48 bases, with reading frame beginning at the first base. Study-wide conclusions, independent of this receptor: In the study, polyclonal expansion of innate gamma-delta T cells immediately after birth was reported to appear to be driven by microbial exposure.

The method was RT-PCR. TCRdb lists the instrument as Illumina MiSeq. TCRdb processed the public reads again with the CATT caller, after which rows with matching DNA were combined. This sample holds 500 or so delta-chain clones; approximately 31% were observed only once. Of the sample, roughly 32% is held by the ten largest clones. This clone was observed a few times. Its antigen target is currently unknown. No clone much larger than this one lies a single base away; base qualities are absent. The receptor was isolated from a human donor. The sequenced material came from Vgamma9Vdelta2 gamma-delta T cells from adult blood. This receptor chain uses TRDV2 and TRDJ1, with 13 bases in between that match TRDD3. The DNA reads as follows: TGTGCCTTCGTCCTACTGGGGGATACGCGAACCGATAAACTCATCTTT. This sequence encodes CAFVLLGDTRTDKLIF.